The 18 T cell receptor beta chains presented below share a single source sample, sequenced in a study of neoadjuvant anti-PD-1 for oral cavity cancer. TCRdb keeps only in-frame clones here, not all; method: immunoSEQ multiplex PCR. Of 63,000 or so clones in the sample, about 86% were seen once. Time point reported: after neoadjuvant nivolumab, at surgical resection. Here the sequenced sample was PBMCs, taken after nivolumab (anti-PD-1) treatment. All receptors derive from a person aged 35-79 years with oral cavity squamous cell carcinoma.

The genes are TRBV5-1 and TRBJ2-3, with 10 bases aligning to TRBD2. This CDR3 has 14 amino acids. The V segment lost 5 bases and the J segment 6 bases; nucleotides outside the gene matches: 6. Germline CDR1 reads SGHRS; CDR2 reads YFSETQ. As DNA, the CDR3 is TGCGCCAGCAGGGAGCGGGAGGGCCCCGATACGCAGTATTTT. This codes for CASREREGPDTQYF.

The chain is built from TRBV5-1 and TRBJ1-2; D is possibly TRBD1 (6 bases). CDR1 and CDR2 (germline): SGHRS, YFSETQ. The ends were cut back, 4 bases at V and 4 bases at J, with 14 bases in the middle. The CDR3 is 14 residues long. Here the CDR3 reads CASSPEQGAYGYTF. For the CDR3, the DNA is TGCGCCAGCAGCCCAGAACAGGGCGCCTATGGCTACACCTTC. The complete variable domain, with remaining parts taken from reference TRBV5-1 and TRBJ1-2, reads KAGVTQTPRYLIKTRGQQVTLSCSPISGHRSVSWYQQTPGQGLQFLFEYFSETQRNKGNFPGRFSGRQFSNSRSEMNVSTLELGDSALYLCASSPEQGAYGYTFGSGTRLTVV.

The chain recombines TRBV11-1 with TRBJ2-5; 13 positions agree with TRBD2. Germline V gene data show CDR1 as SGHAT and CDR2 as FQDESV (reference sequence). CDR3 length equals 16 residues. Trimming cost V 3 bases and J 4 bases; bases outside gene matches: 5. The chain's CDR3 is CASSFGLAGEGETQYF. In DNA form, the CDR3 reads TGTGCCAGCAGCTTCGGACTAGCGGGAGAGGGAGAGACCCAGTACTTC.

This clone occurred a few times. The J gene is TRBJ1-5, the V gene TRBV2, with a possible D match to TRBD1 (5 bases). Germline V gene lookup returns CDR1 SNHLY and CDR2 FYNNEI. The ends were cut back, 6 bases at V and 0 bases at J, with 12 bases in the middle. CDR3 size: 15 residues. Written as DNA, the CDR3 is TGTGCCAGCAGGGCCGGGGCCTCTAGCAATCAGCCCCAGCATTTT. It is translated as CASRAGASSNQPQHF.

The V call is TRBV15, the J call TRBJ2-3; TRBD2 agrees at 11 bases. Losses at the gene ends were 1 base for V and 0 bases for J; bases not matched to a gene: 9. The germline V gene encodes CDR1 LNHNV and CDR2 YYDKDF (reference sequence). CDR3 length equals 19 residues. CDR3 loop: CATSRGGLAVVSSTDTQYF. The CDR3 DNA is TGTGCCACCAGCAGAGGGGGACTAGCGGTAGTCTCTAGCACAGATACGCAGTATTTT. The full variable domain, rest sourced from reference TRBV15 and TRBJ2-3, is DAMVIQNPRYQVTQFGKPVTLSCSQTLNHNVMYWYQQKSSQAPKLLFHYYDKDFNNEADTPDNFQSRRPNTSFCFLDIRSPGLGDTAMYLCATSRGGLAVVSSTDTQYFGPGTRLTVL.

The rearrangement joins TRBV6-6 to TRBJ1-1, with D perhaps TRBD1 (5 bases). The V end lost 4 bases, the J end lost 6 bases, and 12 bases lay between the germline ends. The CDR3 totals 13 residues. Germline values: CDR1 MNHNY, CDR2 SVGAGI (reference sequence). The CDR3 nucleotides read TGTGCCAGCAGTTCCGTAAGGGGTCCTGAAGCTTTCTTT. Translating gives CASSSVRGPEAFF.

This chain links TRBV25-1 with TRBJ1-1, with D perhaps TRBD1 (5 bases). Trimming pared 5 bases from V and 1 base from J, leaving 8 bases between. CDR1 and CDR2 from the germline V gene are MGHDK and SYGVNS. The CDR3 totals 13 residues. CDR3 residues: CASSQGQNTEAFF. The CDR3 DNA follows: TGTGCCAGCAGTCAGGGTCAGAACACTGAAGCTTTCTTT.

This clone was recorded a few times. The gene calls are TRBV7-6 and TRBJ1-5, with a weak D call TRBD1 (6 bases). The ends were cut back, 1 base at V and 7 bases at J, with 8 bases in the middle. From germline, CDR1 is SGHVS and CDR2 FNYEAQ. This CDR3 spans 13 amino acids. The CDR3 spells CASSLGGQQPQHF. Here the CDR3 DNA reads TGTGCCAGCAGCTTAGGGGGACAACAGCCCCAGCATTTT.

This clone was counted a few times. CDR3 DNA sequence: TGTGCCAGCAGCTCGAAGCCCGGGCGAGACATATATTTT. Protein sequence: CASSSKPGRDIYF. The chain uses TRBV11-1 and TRBJ1-3; D is uncertain. The CDR3 is 13 residues long. V lost 4 bases to trimming and J lost 12 bases, with 16 bases between them. Per the germline V gene, CDR1 is SGHAT and CDR2 is FQDESV (reference sequence).

This sequence joins TRBV19 and TRBJ2-6; no firm D call. Trimming removed 8 bases at V and 1 base at J, with 21 bases between. This CDR3 has 18 residues. The germline CDR1 and CDR2 sequences are LNHDA and SQIVND (reference sequence). CDR3 in DNA: TGTGCCAGTGTTGGGTGGAAGGGTGACGGGTCTGGGGCCAACGTCCTGACTTTC. This translates into CASVGWKGDGSGANVLTF. The full variable domain, with the rest looked up from reference TRBV19 and TRBJ2-6, is DGGITQSPKYLFRKEGQNVTLSCEQNLNHDAMYWYRQDPGQGLRLIYYSQIVNDFQKGDIAEGYSVSREKKESFPLTVTSAQKNPTAFYLCASVGWKGDGSGANVLTFGAGSRLTVL.

This chain links TRBV6-5 with TRBJ1-2; tentatively, D is TRBD1 (6 bases). Germline CDR1 is MNHEY and CDR2 is SVGAGI. V was trimmed by 3 bases and J by 6 bases, leaving 20 bases between them. CDR3 length: 16 residues. CDR3 sequence reads: CASSYIRNRVGDGYTF. Written as DNA, the CDR3 is TGTGCCAGCAGTTATATACGGAACAGGGTTGGTGATGGCTACACCTTC.

This sequence joins TRBV6-1 and TRBJ2-7; 8 nucleotides agree with TRBD1. Germline CDR1 reads MNHNS; CDR2 reads SASEGT. With 8 bases clipped from V and 0 bases from J, the junction kept 6 bases outside the gene matches. This CDR3 is built from 14 residues. The CDR3 DNA reads TGTGCCAGCCCTAGGACAGGGATCTCCTACGAGCAGTACTTC. Translation gives CASPRTGISYEQYF.

V is TRBV5-1 and J is TRBJ1-1; no definite D call. The germline V gene has CDR1 SGHRS and CDR2 YFSETQ. CDR3 size: 12 residues. V shed 1 base and J shed 1 base, with 2 bases lying between them. The CDR3 DNA reads TGCGCCAGCAGCTTGCCGAACACTGAAGCTTTCTTT. Protein product: CASSLPNTEAFF.

This clone was recorded once. The chain links TRBV30 to TRBJ1-5, with D unclear. Germline V lookup: CDR1 GTSNPN, CDR2 SVGIG (reference sequence). V lost 2 bases, J lost 5 bases, and 10 bases lay in between. This CDR3 contains 13 residues. The CDR3 reads CAWSSHLDQPQHF. CDR3 nucleotide sequence: TGTGCCTGGAGTTCCCACTTAGATCAGCCCCAGCATTTT. Together with reference TRBV30 and TRBJ1-5, the CDR3 gives the full variable domain: SQTIHQWPATLVQPVGSPLSLECTVEGTSNPNLYWYRQAAGRGLQLLFYSVGIGQISSEVPQNLSASRPQDRQFILSSKKLLLSDSGFYLCAWSSHLDQPQHFGDGTRLSIL.

The chain carries TRBV9 and TRBJ2-1, with D perhaps matching TRBD2 (5 bases). The V end was cut by 4 bases, the J end by 7 bases, with 15 bases between. Germline V gene lookup returns CDR1 SGDLS and CDR2 YYNGEE. CDR3 length: 14 residues. CDR3 coding DNA: TGTGCCAGCAGCCCCTCTGAGCGGTTGAATGAGCAGTTCTTC. Protein product: CASSPSERLNEQFF.

The CDR3: CASSQDGRGGTEAFF. The CDR3 DNA sequence: TGTGCCAGCAGCCAAGATGGGAGGGGCGGCACTGAAGCTTTCTTT. V is TRBV4-2 and J is TRBJ1-1, with D perhaps TRBD1 (5 bases). Trimming removed 0 bases at V and 4 bases at J, with 12 bases between. This CDR3 is 15 amino acids long. Germline values: CDR1 LGHNA, CDR2 YNFKEQ.

V gene TRBV28 combines with J gene TRBJ1-4, with 7 bases lining up with TRBD1. This CDR3 is built from 17 residues. V dropped 5 bases and J dropped 5; count of bases not matched to a gene: 14. From germline, CDR1 is MDHEN and CDR2 SYDVKM. CDR3 loop: CASSPNRGPQKNEKLFF. CDR3 nucleotides: TGTGCCAGCAGTCCAAACAGGGGCCCGCAAAAAAATGAAAAACTGTTTTTT. Looking up the rest from reference TRBV28 and TRBJ1-4 gives the full variable domain: DVKVTQSSRYLVKRTGEKVFLECVQDMDHENMFWYRQDPGLGLRLIYFSYDVKMKEKGDIPEGYSVSREKKERFSLILESASTNQTSMYLCASSPNRGPQKNEKLFFGSGTQLSVL.

DNA for the CDR3: TGTGCCAGCTCACCTCGCTACGAGCAGTACTTC. Its protein product is CASSPRYEQYF. The chain employs TRBV18 and TRBJ2-7; D remains unclear. The CDR3 contains 11 residues. Germline V gene sequence: CDR1 KGHSH, CDR2 LQKENI. V was clipped by 3 bases and J by 3 bases, with 3 bases between them.